This record covers a single T cell receptor (beta chain). The antigen remains unidentified. This sample is part of a study of vaccination effects on CD4 cells after COVID-19. Some clones are missing from TCRdb's copy, which holds only in-frame ones; the method was immunoSEQ multiplex PCR. The data show under 80,000 clones, approximately 76% seen once. Using viral peptide pools, the ViraFEST assay grew out antigen-specific CD4+ T cells prior to sequencing. With more than nine days of culture completed, CD4+ T cells were isolated. Each person got two doses of an mRNA SARS-CoV-2 vaccine, BNT162b2 or mRNA-1273. Vaccinated recipients, who were negative for nucleocapsid antibodies, had no history of SARS-CoV-2 infection. General study results and limits: Both infection-induced and vaccine-induced clones contracted markedly at late post-vaccination timepoints.

V shed 7 bases, J shed 4 bases, and the junction held 8 bases outside the gene matches. The CDR3 is 14 amino acids. The V gene's germline CDR1 is SQVTM and CDR2 ANQGSEA. The clonotype comes from a human donor who received a COVID-19 vaccine. Sample: CD4+ T cells from PBMCs cultured with HCoV-OC43 spike peptides, taken after COVID-19 vaccination. As for subset: HCoV-OC43 spike overlapping peptide pool stimulation. The V gene is TRBV29-1, the J gene TRBJ1-3, with TRBD1 matching over 9 bases. The DNA of the CDR3 is TGCAGCGCTGTGGGACAGGGACTCGGAAACACCATATATTTT. Translating gives CSAVGQGLGNTIYF.